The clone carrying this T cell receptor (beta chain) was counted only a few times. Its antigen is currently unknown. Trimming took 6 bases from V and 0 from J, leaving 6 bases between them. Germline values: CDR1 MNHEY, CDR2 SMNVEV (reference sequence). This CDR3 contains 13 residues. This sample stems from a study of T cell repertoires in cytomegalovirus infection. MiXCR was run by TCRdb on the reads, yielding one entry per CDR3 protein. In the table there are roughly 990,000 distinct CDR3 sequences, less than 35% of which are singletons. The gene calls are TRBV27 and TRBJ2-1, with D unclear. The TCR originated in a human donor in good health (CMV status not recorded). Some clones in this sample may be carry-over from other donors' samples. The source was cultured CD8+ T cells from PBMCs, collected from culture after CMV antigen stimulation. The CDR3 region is CASRKLSYNEQFF. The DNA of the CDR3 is TGTGCCAGCAGAAAGCTCTCCTACAATGAGCAGTTCTTC.